The 31 T cell receptor beta chains reported below all come from one sample, sequenced in a study of blood T cells in healthy people across ages. Primed by a sample-barcoded 5' primer and a J-beta primer mix, a second PCR proceeded for about 7 to 11 cycles. From the 5' RACE reads, TCRdb called clonotypes with MiXCR, one entry per CDR3 protein. The table includes 650,000 to 800,000 distinct CDR3 sequences, roughly 44% detected once. Sequencing input: blood. These receptors were obtained from a man between 60 and 75 years old in good health.

V is TRBV30 and J is TRBJ2-5; 8 nucleotides match TRBD1. The DNA end lines up better with TRBJ2-7; the J call may be wrong. Per the germline V gene, CDR1 is GTSNPN and CDR2 is SVGIG (reference sequence). The CDR3 consists of 13 residues. The CDR3 coding sequence is TGTGCCTGGAGTGCGACAGGGGCGTTCGAGCAGTACTTC. As protein: CAWSATGAFEQYF.

The chain is built from TRBV7-7 and TRBJ2-3, with 8 bases that match TRBD2. V shed 2 bases and J 5 bases; nucleotides not matched to a gene: 6. CDR3 length equals 15 residues. In germline, CDR1 is SSHAT, CDR2 FNYEAQ (reference sequence). CDR3 loop: CASSLSGTSGDTQYF. CDR3 in DNA: TGTGCCAGCAGCTTATCTGGGACTAGTGGAGATACGCAGTATTTT. The complete variable domain, with remaining parts taken from reference TRBV7-7 and TRBJ2-3, reads GAGVSQSPRYKVTKRGQDVTLRCDPISSHATLYWYQQALGQGPEFLTYFNYEAQPDKSGLPSDRFSAERPEGSISTLTIQRTEQRDSAMYRCASSLSGTSGDTQYFGPGTRLTVL.

The V and J genes are TRBV5-1 and TRBJ2-6, with no clear D. The CDR3 is made up of 18 amino acids. Trimming stripped 3 bases from V and 0 bases from J, with 16 bases between. Germline V CDR1 and CDR2: SGHRS, YFSETQ. The CDR3 loop reads CASSSIVGVFSGANVLTF. The CDR3 DNA sequence: TGCGCCAGCAGCTCAATCGTGGGCGTTTTCTCTGGGGCCAACGTCCTGACTTTC.

The CDR3 reads CASSLGGGQRNEQFF. CDR3 nucleotide sequence: TGTGCCAGCAGCTTAGGAGGTGGACAGAGGAATGAGCAGTTCTTC. This chain links TRBV7-9 with TRBJ2-1; perhaps TRBD1 as D (6 bases). The V gene lost 1 base and the J gene lost 7 bases, with 14 bases spanning the gap. The CDR3 consists of 15 residues. Germline CDR1 SEHNR, CDR2 FQNEAQ (reference sequence).

The chain has TRBV7-2 and TRBJ2-3, with TRBD2 identical over 11 bases. This CDR3 spans 17 amino acids. Looked up from germline, CDR1 is SGHTA and CDR2 is FQGNSA. The junction had 9 bases not matched to a gene; V was cut back by 6 bases and J by 1 base. The CDR3 is CASRRASGGRGTDTQYF. The CDR3, as DNA: TGTGCCAGCAGGAGGGCTAGCGGGGGGCGGGGCACAGATACGCAGTATTTT.

A few counts support this clonotype. The chain uses TRBV27 and TRBJ2-1; D might be TRBD2 (7 bases). Germline V gives CDR1 MNHEY, CDR2 SMNVEV (reference sequence). The V end lost 3 bases, the J end lost 7 bases, and 16 bases lay between the germline ends. This CDR3 region has 15 residues. CDR3 region: CASSFRGGVGNEQFF. CDR3 nucleotide sequence: TGTGCCAGCAGTTTTAGGGGGGGTGTAGGAAATGAGCAGTTCTTC.

V is TRBV30 and J is TRBJ2-5; tentatively, D is TRBD1 (6 bases). Germline V gene data show CDR1 as GTSNPN and CDR2 as SVGIG (reference sequence). This CDR3 spans 12 amino acids. The V end lost 5 bases, the J end lost 5 bases, and 12 bases lay between the germline ends. The CDR3 coding sequence is TGTGCCTGGGGAGGACAGCGGGAGACCCAGTACTTC. Amino acid sequence: CAWGGQRETQYF.

The chain has TRBV7-9 and TRBJ2-7; D remains unclear. Germline values: CDR1 SEHNR, CDR2 FQNEAQ (reference sequence). The CDR3 loop spans 12 amino acids. Trimming pared 7 bases from V and 6 bases from J, leaving 13 bases between. As DNA, the CDR3 is TGTGCCAGCACTACCTCGCCTTGCGAGCAGTACTTC. It codes for CASTTSPCEQYF.

The chain combines TRBV20-1 with TRBJ2-5, with D unresolved. The CDR3 has 12 amino acids. Germline V gene sequence: CDR1 DFQATT, CDR2 SNEGSKA (reference sequence). The V end lost 4 bases, the J end lost 1 base, and 7 bases lay between the germline ends. The CDR3 DNA sequence: TGCAGTGCTATCGCCCCCCAAGAGACCCAGTACTTC. It codes for CSAIAPQETQYF.

This clonotype was recorded a few times. In DNA form, the CDR3 reads TGTGCCAGCAAAAGACAGGGCTCACCCCTCCACTTT. Amino acids: CASKRQGSPLHF. This chain uses TRBV6-2 or TRBV6-3 with TRBJ1-6; TRBD1 matches at 7 bases. V gave up 7 bases and J gave up 10 bases; unmatched junction bases: 4. CDR3 length: 12 amino acids. Germline V CDR1 and CDR2: MNHEY, SVGEGT.

There are a few counts of this clonotype. The V and J genes are TRBV24-1 and TRBJ2-1; 7 nucleotides align to TRBD1. The CDR3 is 15 residues long. J lost 3 bases, V lost 4 bases, and 5 bases had no gene match. CDR1 is KGHDR, CDR2 SFDVKD, per germline. The CDR3 is CATSDAGTDYNEQFF. In DNA, the CDR3 is TGTGCCACCAGTGACGCCGGGACAGACTACAATGAGCAGTTCTTC.

This clonotype was picked up a small number of times. CDR3 DNA: TGTGCCAGCAGCGCTGGTGTGAGTGGGCGAGTGGAGACCCAGTACTTC. This translates into CASSAGVSGRVETQYF. The rearrangement uses TRBV9 and TRBJ2-5; D uncertain. Trimming pared 3 bases from V and 5 bases from J, leaving 20 bases between. The CDR3 loop spans 16 amino acids. Germline CDR1 reads SGDLS; CDR2 reads YYNGEE. The full variable domain, completed using reference TRBV9 and TRBJ2-5, is DSGVTQTPKHLITATGQRVTLRCSPRSGDLSVYWYQQSLDQGLQFLIQYYNGEERAKGNILERFSAQQFPDLHSELNLSSLELGDSALYFCASSAGVSGRVETQYFGPGTRLLVL.

The DNA for the CDR3 is TGTGCCAGCAGTGAAGAATTGGGCTACGAGCAGTACTTC. Amino acid sequence: CASSEELGYEQYF. V usage is TRBV2 and J usage is TRBJ2-7; D call uncertain. This CDR3 is 13 amino acids long. The V gene's germline CDR1 is SNHLY and CDR2 FYNNEI. Trimming removed 1 base at V and 3 bases at J, with 7 bases between.

The CDR3 here is CSASRDRGSYEQYF. The CDR3 DNA reads TGCAGTGCTAGCCGAGACAGGGGCTCCTACGAGCAGTACTTC. The rearrangement links TRBV20-1 to TRBJ2-7; 8 bases agree with TRBD1. V gave up 3 bases and J gave up 0 bases; unmatched junction bases: 4. From germline, CDR1 is DFQATT and CDR2 SNEGSKA (reference sequence). The CDR3 is 14 amino acids.

The genes are TRBV5-1 and TRBJ2-3; TRBD1 matches at 8 bases. The germline V gene encodes CDR1 SGHRS and CDR2 YFSETQ. CDR3 length equals 15 residues. Unmatched junction bases numbered 6, after V lost 1 base and J lost 5 bases. The CDR3 DNA reads TGCGCCAGCAGCTTGCGGACAGGGAGTTTAGATACGCAGTATTTT. As protein: CASSLRTGSLDTQYF.

This clonotype was seen many times. The chain links TRBV7-2 to TRBJ2-5, with 12 bases lining up with TRBD2. Germline V gene data show CDR1 as SGHTA and CDR2 as FQGNSA. V was clipped by 1 base and J by 6 bases; unmatched bases: 6. CDR3 length: 16 amino acids. For the CDR3, the DNA is TGTGCCAGCAGCTTAGTTCTAGCGGGGGGGCAAAAGACCCAGTACTTC. It is translated as CASSLVLAGGQKTQYF.

The chain uses TRBV2 and TRBJ1-6, with TRBD1 matching 8 bases. Germline CDR1 is SNHLY and CDR2 is FYNNEI. This CDR3 has 14 amino acids. Trimming took 8 bases from V and 7 from J; bases not matched to a gene: 7. The CDR3 bases are TGTGCCAGCGGCGGACAGGGAGCGAATTCACCCCTCCACTTT. The encoded protein is CASGGQGANSPLHF.

The chain has TRBV4-1 and TRBJ2-1; TRBD2 might be the D (5 bases). Germline lookup yields CDR1 MGHRA and CDR2 YSYEKL. The V and J ends lost 0 bases and 7 bases respectively, with 10 bases between them. The CDR3 has 14 amino acids. In DNA form, the CDR3 reads TGCGCCAGCAGCCAAGAAAGTGCGGGTAATGAGCAGTTCTTC. This codes for CASSQESAGNEQFF.

V usage is TRBV30 and J usage is TRBJ2-5; D might be TRBD2 (6 bases). V lost 4 bases to trimming and J lost 4 bases, with 10 bases between them. Germline CDR1 is GTSNPN and CDR2 is SVGIG (reference sequence). CDR3 length equals 12 residues. The CDR3: CAWTGSGETQYF. In DNA form, the CDR3 reads TGTGCCTGGACAGGTAGCGGAGAGACCCAGTACTTC.

J is TRBJ2-2 and V is TRBV12-3 or TRBV12-4, with D maybe TRBD1 (6 bases). The V gene lost 6 bases and the J gene lost 1 base, with 12 bases spanning the gap. This CDR3 spans 15 amino acids. CDR3: CASREQGLNTGELFF. CDR3 in DNA: TGTGCCAGCAGGGAACAGGGATTGAACACCGGGGAGCTGTTTTTT.

This chain links TRBV7-2 with TRBJ2-5, with TRBD1 matching 9 bases. With V trimmed by 2 bases and J by 3 bases, 4 bases remained unmatched. The CDR3 is 15 amino acids. CDR1 and CDR2 (germline): SGHTA, FQGNSA. CDR3 amino acids: CASSLSGTGKETQYF. As DNA, the CDR3 is TGTGCCAGCAGCTTATCCGGGACAGGGAAAGAGACCCAGTACTTC.

There are a few counts of this clonotype. The J gene is TRBJ2-3, the V gene TRBV4-3, with TRBD2 matching over 9 bases. V lost 0 bases and J lost 1; bases outside the gene matches: 8. CDR1 is LGHNA, CDR2 YSLEER, per germline. The CDR3 consists of 18 residues. CDR3 coding DNA: TGCGCCAGCAGCCAAGAGTTAAGCGGGGGGTTTGGCACAGATACGCAGTATTTT. Amino acid sequence: CASSQELSGGFGTDTQYF.

This clonotype occurred a few times. The chain is built from TRBV7-9 and TRBJ2-3; 9 bases are shared with TRBD2. J lost 0 bases, V lost 5 bases, and 9 bases had no gene match. Germline values: CDR1 SEHNR, CDR2 FQNEAQ (reference sequence). This CDR3 is 17 amino acids long. CDR3 DNA sequence: TGTGCCAGCAGCCCCTGGACTAGCGCCAGAAGCACAGATACGCAGTATTTT. Its protein product is CASSPWTSARSTDTQYF.

This clonotype was seen a few times. The V call is TRBV20-1, the J call TRBJ2-7, with D tentatively TRBD2 (6 bases). This CDR3 region has 13 residues. The V gene lost 2 bases and the J gene lost 2 bases, with 10 bases spanning the gap. Germline assignment: CDR1 DFQATT and CDR2 SNEGSKA (reference sequence). The CDR3 is CSARRGVAYEQYF. CDR3 in DNA: TGCAGTGCTAGACGCGGGGTCGCCTACGAGCAGTACTTC.

V and J are TRBV18 and TRBJ1-1; D unclear. Germline V lookup: CDR1 KGHSH, CDR2 LQKENI. V was pared by 0 bases and J by 6 bases, with 8 bases between. This CDR3 is built from 13 residues. Here the CDR3 reads CASSPPGTPEAFF. The CDR3 coding sequence is TGTGCCAGCTCACCACCGGGAACCCCTGAAGCTTTCTTT.

In this sample, this clonotype turned up once. The chain couples TRBV5-1 to TRBJ2-3, with D hard to call. With 0 bases removed from V and 0 bases from J, the gap between germline ends came to 11 bases. Germline V gene sequence: CDR1 SGHRS, CDR2 YFSETQ. There are 16 residues in the CDR3. CDR3 amino acids: CASSLGFLASTDTQYF. DNA of the CDR3: TGCGCCAGCAGCTTGGGGTTTCTGGCTAGCACAGATACGCAGTATTTT. The whole variable domain, remainder taken from reference TRBV5-1 and TRBJ2-3, is KAGVTQTPRYLIKTRGQQVTLSCSPISGHRSVSWYQQTPGQGLQFLFEYFSETQRNKGNFPGRFSGRQFSNSRSEMNVSTLELGDSALYLCASSLGFLASTDTQYFGPGTRLTVL.

This chain joins TRBV7-9 and TRBJ1-6; 7 nucleotides line up with TRBD1. J was trimmed by 10 bases and V by 6 bases; bases with no gene match: 6. The CDR3 totals 13 residues. Germline values: CDR1 SEHNR, CDR2 FQNEAQ (reference sequence). The CDR3 loop is CASSYRGDSPLHF. CDR3 coding DNA: TGTGCCAGCAGTTACAGGGGTGACTCACCCCTCCACTTT.

This clonotype was counted only a few times. The gene calls are TRBV20-1 and TRBJ1-1, with unresolved D. V was cut by 6 bases and J by 3 bases, with 5 bases left in between. Germline CDR1 is DFQATT and CDR2 is SNEGSKA (reference sequence). CDR3 length equals 10 residues. The CDR3 nucleotides read TGCAGTGCCTTTTACACTGAAGCTTTCTTT. This translates into CSAFYTEAFF.

This clonotype was counted a single time. The rearrangement links TRBV7-2 to TRBJ1-2; TRBD1 is a possible D gene (5 bases). The CDR3 runs 14 residues. V dropped 0 bases and J dropped 9 bases, with 14 bases sitting between them. Germline values: CDR1 SGHTA, CDR2 FQGNSA. This chain's CDR3 is CASSLAGTGQSYTF. The DNA of the CDR3 is TGTGCCAGCAGCTTAGCAGGGACGGGTCAGAGCTACACCTTC.

V usage is TRBV6-4 and J usage is TRBJ2-4; D is possibly TRBD1 (5 bases). Trimming shortened V by 4 bases and J by 2 bases, and 15 bases separated the two germline ends. The germline gives CDR1 MRHNA, CDR2 SNTAGT. The CDR3 extends over 16 amino acids. The CDR3 region is CASSVVRVGTKNIQYF. The CDR3 DNA reads as TGTGCCAGCAGTGTTGTCAGGGTGGGGACCAAAAACATTCAGTACTTC.

V usage is TRBV10-3 and J usage is TRBJ2-7; the D is unclear. The CDR3 consists of 16 residues. Between the trimmed V and J ends, which lost 3 bases and 0 bases, there was a span of 15 bases. Germline CDR1 reads ENHRY; CDR2 reads SYGVKD. For the CDR3, the DNA is TGTGCCATCAGTGACCTAAGGGTCGGAACCTCCTACGAGCAGTACTTC. Translated, it gives CAISDLRVGTSYEQYF.